Listed here are 19 T cell receptor beta chains from one sample, sequenced in a study of blood T cells in healthy people across ages (dated by TCRdb to between 2014 and 2016). The library came from 5' RACE. Sequenced on an Illumina HiSeq 2500. A second PCR of about 7 to 12 cycles was run with a J-beta primer mix and a sample-barcoded 5' primer. In TCRdb, the public reads were trimmed at Q25 with fastp and aligned with MiXCR, with productive beta chains retained. Every distinct CDR3 protein forms one entry, paired with its most common genes and DNA. For this sample the table gives fewer than 800,000 distinct CDR3 sequences, of which 25% were detected only once. The ten largest clonotypes hold more than 8% of the sample. These data are also associated with another study on T cells of mothers and their children.

Specimen: blood. The receptors come from a boy younger than 18 in good health.

This clonotype was observed a handful of times. V gene TRBV29-1 combines with J gene TRBJ2-3; D is perhaps TRBD1 or TRBD2 (5 bases each). Germline CDR1 and CDR2: SQVTM and ANQGSEA. The CDR3 has 15 residues. V was clipped by 1 base and J by 2 bases, with 13 bases between them. The DNA for the CDR3 is TGCAGCGTTGAAGGGGAAGTAGGGACCACAGATACGCAGTATTTT. It encodes CSVEGEVGTTDTQYF.

This clonotype has just a few counts. The rearrangement joins TRBV5-1 to TRBJ2-1, with D hard to call. V was pared by 2 bases and J by 6 bases, with 9 bases between. The CDR3 covers 13 residues. Per the germline V gene, CDR1 is SGHRS and CDR2 is YFSETQ. The CDR3 loop reads CASSFSWGNEQFF. DNA of the CDR3: TGCGCCAGCAGCTTTTCCTGGGGCAATGAGCAGTTCTTC.

The chain couples TRBV7-9 to TRBJ2-7; D is unclear. The V end lost 6 bases, the J end lost 6 bases, and 12 bases lay between the germline ends. CDR1 is SEHNR and CDR2 is FQNEAQ in the germline V gene (reference sequence). The CDR3 length is 12 residues. The CDR3 reads CASSPTVVEQYF. CDR3 bases: TGTGCCAGCAGTCCCACGGTTGTCGAGCAGTACTTC.

This clonotype was seen just once. In this CDR3 the conserved last residue, phenylalanine or tryptophan, is missing, so a read error is likely. No DNA is shown, since the ends of the CDR3 on it are uncertain; the CDR3 is the one TCRdb lists. The chain uses TRBV20-1 and TRBJ2-5; TRBD2, as called in the table, went unchecked against the DNA. Germline loops: CDR1 DFQATT, CDR2 SNEGSKA (reference sequence). The CDR3 adds up to 10 amino acids, both ends counted. The CDR3 reads CSARELAGAL.

The chain combines TRBV3-1 with TRBJ1-2; D is unclear. The germline V and J ends were trimmed by 0 bases and 8 bases, with 7 bases remaining between them. This CDR3 comprises 12 residues. Germline CDR1 is LGHDT and CDR2 is YNNKEL (reference sequence). The CDR3 protein is CASSQEPPGYTF. In DNA, the CDR3 is TGTGCCAGCAGCCAAGAACCGCCCGGCTACACCTTC.

The V call is TRBV6-6, the J call TRBJ1-5, with D perhaps TRBD1 (5 bases). The CDR3 loop spans 15 amino acids. V lost 7 bases and J lost 0, with 13 bases in between. CDR1 is MNHNY and CDR2 is SVGAGI in the germline V gene (reference sequence). Written as DNA, the CDR3 is TGTGCCAGCACCTACGACAGTTATAGCAATCAGCCCCAGCATTTT. It specifies CASTYDSYSNQPQHF.

This chain joins TRBV5-1 and TRBJ2-3; D is possibly TRBD2 (6 bases). This CDR3 region has 14 residues. The germline V gene has CDR1 SGHRS and CDR2 YFSETQ. Trimming removed 2 bases from V and 2 bases from J, with 9 bases in between. CDR3 residues: CASSLGRDTDTQYF. DNA of the CDR3: TGCGCCAGCAGCTTAGGGCGGGACACAGATACGCAGTATTTT.

The rearrangement uses TRBV7-9 and TRBJ2-1, with D possibly being TRBD2 (5 bases). Trimming cost V 9 bases and J 6 bases, with 24 bases left between them. This CDR3 has 16 residues. Germline loops: CDR1 SEHNR, CDR2 FQNEAQ (reference sequence). The CDR3 nucleotides are TGTGCCAGTAGCCCAGCGGTGGCAGCTCCGGGCAATGAGCAGTTCTTC. Its protein is CASSPAVAAPGNEQFF.

The chain has TRBV28 and TRBJ2-1, with a possible D match to TRBD2 (6 bases). The CDR3 runs to 15 residues. Germline lookup yields CDR1 MDHEN and CDR2 SYDVKM. V dropped 5 bases and J dropped 7 bases, with 18 bases sitting between them. The CDR3 region is CASSPPGEGFNEQFF. DNA of the CDR3: TGTGCCAGCAGTCCCCCGGGGGAAGGGTTTAATGAGCAGTTCTTC.

The table lists this clonotype with a few counts. The genes are TRBV12-3 or TRBV12-4 and TRBJ1-1; a possible D gene is TRBD1 (6 bases). The CDR3 has 11 amino acids. The V end lost 5 bases, the J end lost 8 bases, and 9 bases lay between the germline ends. The CDR3 DNA follows: TGTGCCAGCAGTAGTACAGGGGAAGCTTTCTTT. This encodes CASSSTGEAFF.

In this sample, this clonotype turned up a few times. The V gene is TRBV4-3, the J gene TRBJ2-7; D remains unclear. CDR3 length: 13 amino acids. V lost 1 base, J lost 3 bases, and 7 bases lay in between. Germline CDR1 LGHNA, CDR2 YSLEER. The CDR3 DNA is TGCGCCAGCAGCCAAGGGGTCCTCTACGAGCAGTACTTC. This gives the protein CASSQGVLYEQYF.

This clonotype was counted many times. This chain joins TRBV7-2 and TRBJ2-1, with 11 nucleotides matching TRBD2. CDR3 size: 16 residues. Looked up from germline, CDR1 is SGHTA and CDR2 is FQGNSA. V was pared by 1 base and J by 5 bases, with 4 bases of the junction left unmatched. The CDR3 is CASSLGLAGGNNEQFF. The CDR3 DNA follows: TGTGCCAGCAGCTTAGGGCTAGCGGGGGGTAACAATGAGCAGTTCTTC.

This rearrangement joins TRBV5-1 to TRBJ2-2; a possible D gene is TRBD1 (6 bases). Germline V lookup: CDR1 SGHRS, CDR2 YFSETQ. Trimming removed 0 bases at V and 7 bases at J, with 16 bases between. The CDR3 runs to 16 residues. CDR3 nucleotides: TGCGCCAGCAGCTTGGTAGGACAGCCAACGGGCGGGGAGCTGTTTTTT. Protein: CASSLVGQPTGGELFF.

This clonotype was observed a handful of times. The V and J genes are TRBV6-5 and TRBJ2-3; unclear D gene. The CDR3 consists of 11 residues. The germline V gene has CDR1 MNHEY and CDR2 SVGAGI. V shed 4 bases and J shed 5 bases, with 4 bases lying between them. The CDR3 protein is CASSWRDTQYF. CDR3 in DNA: TGTGCCAGCAGTTGGAGAGATACGCAGTATTTT.

The chain combines TRBV7-3 with TRBJ2-3; 10 nucleotides agree with TRBD1. The V gene's germline CDR1 is SGHTA and CDR2 FQGTGA. The CDR3 runs 15 residues. V was clipped by 2 bases and J by 5 bases; unmatched bases: 4. The CDR3 nucleotides are TGTGCCAGCAGCTTAGGGGGACAGGGGCTAGATACGCAGTATTTT. Translation: CASSLGGQGLDTQYF.

Many counts were recorded for this clonotype. The chain links TRBV7-8 to TRBJ2-3, with TRBD2 as a possible D gene (7 bases). Germline V gene sequence: CDR1 SGHVS, CDR2 FQNEAQ. The CDR3 has 17 amino acids. V gave up 5 bases and J gave up 1 base, with 19 bases separating them. The CDR3 DNA follows: TGTGCCAGCAGCGATCGTTTCGGGGGGCGAGGCACAGATACGCAGTATTTT. Its translation: CASSDRFGGRGTDTQYF. Drawing the rest from reference TRBV7-8 and TRBJ2-3, the complete variable domain is GAGVSQSPRYKVAKRGQDVALRCDPISGHVSLFWYQQALGQGPEFLTYFQNEAQLDKSGLPSDRFFAERPEGSVSTLKIQRTQQEDSAVYLCASSDRFGGRGTDTQYFGPGTRLTVL.

This clonotype was counted many times. The chain combines TRBV29-1 with TRBJ2-5; no firm D call. There are 14 residues in the CDR3. Trimming stripped 2 bases from V and 3 bases from J, with 13 bases between. CDR1 and CDR2 (germline): SQVTM, ANQGSEA. In nucleotides, the CDR3 is TGCAGCGTTGAACCGCGGATGGCCGAAGAGACCCAGTACTTC. Residues: CSVEPRMAEETQYF.

This clonotype was counted a few times. The chain has TRBV12-3 or TRBV12-4 and TRBJ2-2, with unresolved D. V dropped 0 bases and J dropped 4 bases, with 9 bases sitting between them. CDR3 length equals 15 residues. The CDR3: CASSLARQSTGELFF. CDR3 DNA sequence: TGTGCCAGCAGTTTAGCGCGGCAGAGCACCGGGGAGCTGTTTTTT.

The chain is built from TRBV12-3 or TRBV12-4 and TRBJ2-3, with 8 bases fitting TRBD2. The V segment lost 3 bases and the J segment 7 bases; nucleotides outside the gene matches: 9. The CDR3 has 15 amino acids. The chain's CDR3 is CASSFRLAGTNTQYF. The DNA for the CDR3 is TGTGCCAGCAGTTTTCGGCTAGCGGGCACGAATACGCAGTATTTT.